A single sample gave rise to the 5 T cell receptor beta chains below, sequenced in a study of blood T cell repertoires in COVID-19. Assay: immunoSEQ multiplex PCR; the TCRdb copy retains only in-frame clones and omits some. The table records a few hundred thousand clones, just over 90% of them present only once. What was sequenced was PBMCs or T cells enriched from blood (not recorded which). The receptors were gathered from a woman aged 40 to 49 who had been exposed to COVID-19.

The J gene is TRBJ1-1, the V gene TRBV10-1, with D unclear. The CDR3 totals 13 residues. The germline V gene encodes CDR1 WNHNN and CDR2 SYGVQD (reference sequence). V was pared by 4 bases and J by 5 bases, with 11 bases between. The CDR3 spells CASSVEGQTEAFF. DNA for the CDR3: TGCGCCAGCAGTGTCGAGGGTCAGACTGAAGCTTTCTTT.

This clone was picked up one time. J is TRBJ2-3 and V is TRBV25-1; the match to TRBD2 covers 10 bases. J gave up 3 bases and V 10 bases, and 10 bases lay outside the gene matches. Per the germline V gene, CDR1 is MGHDK and CDR2 is SYGVNS. The CDR3 runs 15 residues. In DNA, the CDR3 is TGTGCCACCCCAGTCCGGACTAGCGGAACAGATACGCAGTATTTT. It specifies CATPVRTSGTDTQYF.

The V call is TRBV7-8, the J call TRBJ2-3; 7 positions agree with TRBD2. Losses at the gene ends were 5 bases for V and 4 bases for J; bases not matched to a gene: 12. There are 16 residues in the CDR3. Germline V gives CDR1 SGHVS, CDR2 FQNEAQ. The CDR3: CASSPRTSGKSDTQYF. The CDR3 DNA sequence: TGTGCCAGCAGCCCTCGGACTAGTGGAAAATCAGATACGCAGTATTTT.

The chain carries TRBV19 and TRBJ1-6; D possibly corresponds to TRBD1 (5 bases). Germline V gene data show CDR1 as LNHDA and CDR2 as SQIVND (reference sequence). Trimming left V 6 bases short and J 10 bases short, with 28 bases between. The CDR3 covers 18 residues. CDR3 sequence reads: CASREGLGPFSGDSPLHF. Here the CDR3 DNA reads TGTGCCAGTAGGGAGGGCCTCGGACCCTTCTCGGGGGACTCACCCCTCCACTTT.

V is TRBV19 and J is TRBJ1-1; a weak D match, TRBD1 (5 bases). Germline V gives CDR1 LNHDA, CDR2 SQIVND (reference sequence). Trimming cost V 6 bases and J 1 base, with 12 bases left between them. CDR3 length: 14 amino acids. This CDR3 reads CASREMGGNTEAFF. As DNA, the CDR3 is TGTGCCAGTAGGGAGATGGGGGGGAACACTGAAGCTTTCTTT. The complete variable domain, with remaining parts taken from reference TRBV19 and TRBJ1-1, reads DGGITQSPKYLFRKEGQNVTLSCEQNLNHDAMYWYRQDPGQGLRLIYYSQIVNDFQKGDIAEGYSVSREKKESFPLTVTSAQKNPTAFYLCASREMGGNTEAFFGQGTRLTVV.